This T cell receptor (beta chain) was captured by sequencing in a study of blood T cell repertoires in COVID-19 (dated by TCRdb to 2020 to 2022). The study in broad terms: The collaborator samples originated in the United States, Italy and Spain and spanned the acute and convalescent phases of COVID-19. The material from the prospective study consisted of cDNA or gDNA derived from T cells, B-cell-depleted T cells, or PBMCs. Deeply sampled blood TCRbeta repertoires from subjects exposed to, actively infected with, or recovered from COVID-19 were included in the dataset. A freely available public database, intended as a resource for researchers studying the immune response to SARS-CoV-2, is where the repertoires were released. Samples came from the ongoing ImmuneRACE study (first 160 participants) plus 1,254 subjects from 6 global collaborators. The sample metadata nearly always contained a de-identified subject ID, COVID-19 status, age in years and sex. Where available, HLA class I and class II types were obtained from metadata supplied by the sample provider rather than from assay-based typing. Here is what the overall study found, with its caveats: The quantity of clinical and demographic metadata differed by source and by participant and was supplied without curation.

As concerns this clone: Its antigen is unknown. No quality values exist for individual bases; no much larger clone is one base distant.

The immunoSEQ Assay, a bias-controlled multiplex PCR, was used to amplify TCRbeta CDR3 regions from genomic DNA. For the original study's pipeline: The number of nucleated cells in each sample was estimated by amplification of reference gene primers within the assay. Sequence reads were collapsed and filtered to measure the absolute abundance of every unique TCRbeta CDR3 rearrangement. Productive Simpson clonality was computed per sample as the square root of Simpson's diversity index over productive rearrangements. Entries here come from immuneACCESS through TCRdb and include only in-frame sequences with V and J called. Some clones fail to appear in such tables; in the studies checked, an unresolved V gene covers under half of the shortfall, and the cause of the remainder is unknown. Clone size and the V and J calls come from that table; the DNA yielded D and trimming. For this sample the table gives around 89,000 clones, of which around 89% were detected only once. The ten biggest clones cover more than 8% of the sample.

The collaborating institutions used their own protocols to collect whole blood in K2EDTA tubes. Collaborator samples were shipped for TCRbeta analysis as frozen whole blood, isolated PBMCs, or DNA extracted from either sample type. The origin of this receptor is a man aged 45-65 years with acute or convalescent COVID-19. Sequencing input: peripheral blood.

The DNA sequence reads TGTGCCAGCAGCTCGTCCGACGCCCCCGAGGGCACAGATACGCAGTATTTT. Its protein reads: CASSSSDAPEGTDTQYF. In this chain, TRBV7-6 is recombined with TRBJ2-3, with the identity of the D gene unclear. The CDR1 and CDR2 encoded by the germline V gene are SGHVS and FNYEAQ. Including cysteine and phenylalanine, the CDR3 has 17 amino acids. Solely the CDR3 DNA is kept, with 51 bases framed from the first base. A distance of 18 bases separates the germline ends of V and J, which lose 4 bases and 1 base respectively.